This T cell receptor (beta chain) comes out of a study of T cell repertoires in cytomegalovirus infection. The overall study: The authors relied on CMV epitopes, both recently identified HLA-C-restricted and well-studied HLA-B-restricted. Based on public TCR beta signatures, there were indications of CMV infection and of a matching HLA type.

This clonotype was found once. Its antigen is currently unknown. MiXCR, run by TCRdb on the reads, gives a single entry per CDR3 protein. The table lists 750,000 to 950,000 distinct CDR3 sequences, 25% to 30% of them singletons, with under 15% in the top ten. The CDR3 covers 14 residues. The germline CDR1 and CDR2 sequences are SEHNR and FQNEAQ (reference sequence). V lost 5 bases and J lost 7, with 15 bases in between. Study results and caveats: Dominating the ex vivo response were TCR beta clonotypes that were CMV-specific and HLA-C-restricted.

The receptor was isolated from a human donor in good health (CMV status not recorded). Some clones in this sample may be carry-over from other donors' samples. Material: cultured CD8+ T cells from PBMCs, obtained from culture after CMV antigen stimulation. J is TRBJ1-5 and V is TRBV7-9; D is unresolved. The CDR3 coding sequence is TGTGCCAGCAGCCCATTACTTAGTGGGCAGCCCCAGCATTTT. This encodes CASSPLLSGQPQHF.